This TCR beta chain appears in the sequencing data of a study of Ad26.COV2.S vaccination and SARS-CoV-2 variants. General study points: Substantial breadth was reportedly displayed by spike-specific CD8+ and CD4+ T cell responses after vaccination. Spike-specific TCR breadth was greater after Ad26.COV2.S than placebo. Placebo recipients and vaccine recipients were similar in non-spike TCR breadth.

As to treatment: roughly 18 received Ad26.COV2.S at low or high dose, single or two shots; a few received placebo; per-sample allocation not given. After the first vaccine or placebo injection, samples were drawn on day 63. Expressing Wuhan-strain SARS-CoV-2 spike, an Ad26 vector served as the vaccine. For this clone: Its antigen remains unidentified.

This CDR3 has 15 residues. V lost 1 base to trimming and J lost 6 bases; unmatched junction nucleotides: 4. The V gene's germline CDR1 is SSHAT and CDR2 FNYEAQ (reference sequence). Only in-frame clones appear in the TCRdb table, and some are missing; sequencing was by immunoSEQ multiplex PCR. Of approximately 500,000 clones listed, 70% to 90% are singletons. Sequencing was performed on peripheral blood, taken in a trial of Ad26.COV2.S vaccine versus placebo. The chain employs TRBV7-7 and TRBJ2-1; 9 bases match TRBD2. This sequence originates from a person aged 18-65 years who received the Ad26.COV2.S COVID-19 vaccine or a placebo. This CDR3 is CASSLGLAGSNEQFF. In DNA form, the CDR3 reads TGTGCCAGCAGCTTAGGCCTAGCGGGATCCAATGAGCAGTTCTTC.